This note documents a single T cell receptor (beta chain) sequence. Its specificity is not known. This specimen belongs to a study of CXCR3-negative and CXCR3-positive naive CD8 T cells. Study results and caveats: Each naive subset displayed comparably high diversity, whereas memory CD8+ cells displayed much lower diversity. Naive cells used TRBV-TRBJ genes in much the same way whether CXCR3-negative or CXCR3-positive; memory cells did not. TRB CDR3s of CXCR3-positive naive cells were more hydrophobic than those of CXCR3-negative naive cells.

The authors prepared UMI-labeled TRB cDNA libraries by 5' RACE. After re-calling the 5' RACE reads, TCRdb lists one entry per CDR3 protein, DNA absent. This sample contains tens of thousands of distinct CDR3 sequences. Germline lookup yields CDR1 SGHTA and CDR2 FQGTGA. CDR3 length: 17 amino acids. This sequence originates from a human donor in good health. Some clones in this sample may be carry-over from other donors' samples. The chain joins TRBV7-3 to TRBJ2-3; TCRdb reports TRBD2, a call that lacks DNA to check it against. Source material: naive CXCR3- CD8+ T cells from blood. Subset here: CD45RO-CCR7+CD27+CD95- naive CD8+ T cells lacking CXCR3 (TNR3-). The CDR3 loop is CASSLQPVAINTDTQYF. The full variable domain, rest sourced from reference TRBV7-3 and TRBJ2-3, is GAGVSQTPSNKVTEKGKYVELRCDPISGHTALYWYRQSLGQGPEFLIYFQGTGAADDSGLPNDRFFAVRPEGSVSTLKIQRTERGDSAVYLCASSLQPVAINTDTQYFGPGTRLTVL.